Each of the 9 T cell receptor beta chains below was sequenced from the same sample in a study of cytomegalovirus exposure and HLA in healthy donors. The study ran its PCR with 60 Vbeta and 13 Jbeta primers. Data came from immunoSEQ multiplex PCR; TCRdb stores just in-frame clones and leaves some out. The sample yields roughly 160,000 clones, more than 70% seen once. Material: PBMCs. The receptors come from a man between 60 and 75 years old in good health and CMV-seronegative.

The chain couples TRBV5-1 to TRBJ1-5, with a weak D call TRBD1 (6 bases). Trimming took off 0 bases at V and 1 base at J, with 8 bases between the two ends. From germline, CDR1 is SGHRS and CDR2 YFSETQ. The length of the CDR3 is 15 residues. The CDR3 loop reads CASSLAGQSNQPQHF. The CDR3 DNA is TGCGCCAGCAGCTTGGCCGGACAGAGCAATCAGCCCCAGCATTTT.

In its sample, this clone was seen a few times. J is TRBJ2-4 and V is TRBV28, with D possibly TRBD2 on 5 matching bases. Trimming removed 8 bases from V and 4 bases from J, with 12 bases in between. CDR3 length: 13 amino acids. CDR1 and CDR2 (germline): MDHEN, SYDVKM. The CDR3 DNA is TGTGCCAGCGGAGGAGAAGCAAAAAACATTCAGTACTTC. This codes for CASGGEAKNIQYF.

CDR3 residues: CASSVYPDTGELFF. Written as DNA, the CDR3 is TGTGCCAGCAGCGTTTACCCAGACACCGGGGAGCTGTTTTTT. The chain has TRBV9 and TRBJ2-2, with D hard to call. There are 14 residues in the CDR3. The V end lost 2 bases, the J end lost 3 bases, and 8 bases lay between the germline ends. The V gene's germline CDR1 is SGDLS and CDR2 YYNGEE.

This clone was seen a single time. The rearrangement links TRBV7-3 to TRBJ2-3, with D tentatively TRBD2 (5 bases). With 2 bases removed from V and 4 bases from J, the gap between germline ends came to 7 bases. The CDR3 extends over 13 amino acids. Per the germline V gene, CDR1 is SGHTA and CDR2 is FQGTGA. The CDR3 sequence is CASSLLAPDTQYF. In DNA form, the CDR3 reads TGTGCCAGCAGCTTACTAGCCCCAGATACGCAGTATTTT.

Concerning this clone itself: One end of the junction is discordant with germline, which a read error may explain. The chain couples TRBV7-9 to TRBJ1-4; possible D gene TRBD1, 5 bases. The germline gives CDR1 SEHNR, CDR2 FQNEAQ (reference sequence). The CDR3 has 13 residues. The CDR3 sequence is CSSSPRQHEKLFF. The CDR3 nucleotides are TGTTCCAGCAGCCCAAGACAGCATGAAAAACTGTTTTTT.

This sequence joins TRBV13 and TRBJ1-2, with 11 bases fitting TRBD1. After removal of 4 bases from V and 14 bases from J, the junction contained 15 bases not matched to a gene. The CDR3 consists of 15 residues. Germline V gives CDR1 PRHDT, CDR2 FYEKMQ (reference sequence). CDR3 sequence: CASSYRGRTGGPRTF. CDR3 bases: TGTGCCAGCAGCTACAGAGGACGGACAGGGGGCCCGAGGACCTTC.

The chain couples TRBV6-4 to TRBJ2-7; 8 nucleotides align to TRBD2. This CDR3 spans 14 amino acids. Germline-derived CDR1 and CDR2 are MRHNA and SNTAGT. The V segment lost 6 bases and the J segment 5 bases; nucleotides outside the gene matches: 9. CDR3 nucleotide sequence: TGTGCCAGCAGGGAAGCGGGAGATGGTAACGAGCAGTACTTC. Translated: CASREAGDGNEQYF.

This chain joins TRBV9 and TRBJ1-2; D remains ambiguous. Trimming removed 0 bases at V and 4 bases at J, with 13 bases between. The CDR3 sequence is 15 residues long. CDR1 SGDLS and CDR2 YYNGEE come from the germline V gene. CDR3 sequence reads: CASSVGPGRVYGYTF. The DNA of the CDR3 is TGTGCCAGCAGCGTAGGCCCGGGAAGGGTCTATGGCTACACCTTC.

The chain is built from TRBV30 and TRBJ2-1; weak D call: TRBD1 (6 bases). CDR1 is GTSNPN and CDR2 is SVGIG in the germline V gene (reference sequence). The CDR3 length is 16 residues. V was clipped by 3 bases and J by 7 bases, with 22 bases between them. The CDR3 sequence is CAWSLLYGDIRNEQFF. CDR3 coding DNA: TGTGCCTGGAGCCTACTTTATGGGGACATAAGAAATGAGCAGTTCTTC. The complete variable domain, with remaining parts taken from reference TRBV30 and TRBJ2-1, reads SQTIHQWPATLVQPVGSPLSLECTVEGTSNPNLYWYRQAAGRGLQLLFYSVGIGQISSEVPQNLSASRPQDRQFILSSKKLLLSDSGFYLCAWSLLYGDIRNEQFFGPGTRLTVL.